The clone carrying this TCR beta chain was seen many times. The data derive from a study of T cells in Graves' hyperthyroidism and ophthalmopathy. Study background: Sampling of peripheral blood happened at initial diagnosis, prior to any treatment.

The source material, RNA transcripts, was used to amplify TCR beta CDR3 regions. When the TCR CDR3 underwent first-round RT-PCR, the HTBI primer set was used. TCRdb re-derived calls from the multiplex PCR reads in MiXCR, one entry per CDR3 protein. This sample yields around 600,000 distinct CDR3 sequences, of which about 16% are seen a single time; less than 3.5% belongs to the top ten. V lost 3 bases, J lost 5 bases, and 22 bases lay in between. The CDR3 has 18 amino acids. Germline loops: CDR1 SNHLY, CDR2 FYNNEI. This TCR was recovered from a woman between 35 and 50 years old with Graves' ophthalmopathy. The chain combines TRBV2 with TRBJ2-2; D possibly corresponds to TRBD2 (6 bases). The sequenced sample consisted of blood. Here the CDR3 DNA reads TGTGCCAGCAGTGAGCGGGGAGTTGGGCGGGGTTCAACCGGGGAGCTGTTTTTT. Amino acids: CASSERGVGRGSTGELFF.